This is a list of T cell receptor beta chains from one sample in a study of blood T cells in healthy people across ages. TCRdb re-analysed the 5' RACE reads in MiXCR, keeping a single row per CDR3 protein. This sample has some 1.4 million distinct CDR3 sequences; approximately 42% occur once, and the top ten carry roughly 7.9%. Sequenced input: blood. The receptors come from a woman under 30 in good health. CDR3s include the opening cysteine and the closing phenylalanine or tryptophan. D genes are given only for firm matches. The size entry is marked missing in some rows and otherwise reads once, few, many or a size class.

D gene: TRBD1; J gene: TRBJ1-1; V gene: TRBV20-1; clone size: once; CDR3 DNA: TGCAGTGCTGGGGCGACAGGGAATGATGAAGCTTTCTTT; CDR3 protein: CSAGATGNDEAFF
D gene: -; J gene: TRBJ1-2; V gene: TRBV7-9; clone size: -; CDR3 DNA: TGTGCCAGCAGCTTGTCAGACCGGGGACGGGGCAACTATGGCTACACCTTC; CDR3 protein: CASSLSDRGRGNYGYTF
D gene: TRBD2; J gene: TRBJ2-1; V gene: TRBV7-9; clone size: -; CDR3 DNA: TGTGCCAGCAGCCCGACTAGCCCTGGAGAGACCCAGTTCTTC; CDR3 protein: CASSPTSPGETQFF
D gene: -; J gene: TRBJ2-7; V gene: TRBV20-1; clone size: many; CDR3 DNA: TGCAGTGCTAGAGATGGCGCAGGAGCCCCCTACGAGCAGTACTTC; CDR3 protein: CSARDGAGAPYEQYF
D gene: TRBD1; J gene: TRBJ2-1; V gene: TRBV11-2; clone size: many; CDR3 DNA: TGTGCCAGCAGCTATGGACAGGGGCTCTACAATGAGCAGTTCTTC; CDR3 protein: CASSYGQGLYNEQFF
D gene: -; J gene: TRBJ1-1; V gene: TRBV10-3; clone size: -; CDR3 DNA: TGTGCCATCAGTGACGCACCAATGACTGAAGCTTTCTTT; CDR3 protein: CAISDAPMTEAFF
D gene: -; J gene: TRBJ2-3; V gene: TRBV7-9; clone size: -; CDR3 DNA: TGTGCCACCGGGGACACAGATACGCAGTATTTT; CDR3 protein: CATGDTDTQYF
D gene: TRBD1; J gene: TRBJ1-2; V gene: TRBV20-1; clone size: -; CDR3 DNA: TGCAGTGCTAGAAACTCACAGGGGTTTAGGGACGGCTACACCTTC; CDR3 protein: CSARNSQGFRDGYTF
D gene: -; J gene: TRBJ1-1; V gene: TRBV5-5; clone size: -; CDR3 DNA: TGTGCCAGCAGCTTGGTTGTGGGTCGGGGAGCCGATGAAGCTTTCTTT; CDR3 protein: CASSLVVGRGADEAFF
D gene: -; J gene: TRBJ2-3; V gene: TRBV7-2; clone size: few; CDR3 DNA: TGTGCCAGCAGCTTAGAAAAACATACGCAGTATTTT; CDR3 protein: CASSLEKHTQYF
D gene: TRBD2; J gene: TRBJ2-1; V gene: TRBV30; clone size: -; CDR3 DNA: TGTGCCTGGATCACGGGGGGGACCCCTCGGAATGAGCAGTTCTTC; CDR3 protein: CAWITGGTPRNEQFF
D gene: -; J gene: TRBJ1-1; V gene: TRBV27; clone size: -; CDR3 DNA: TGTGCCAGCAGTTCGGGGGGGGGGCGTACTGAAGCTTTCTTT; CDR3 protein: CASSSGGGRTEAFF
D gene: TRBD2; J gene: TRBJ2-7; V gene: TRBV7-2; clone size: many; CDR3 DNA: TGCGCCAGCAGCCCCAGCGGGGGCTCCTACGAGCAGTACTTC; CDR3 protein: CASSPSGGSYEQYF
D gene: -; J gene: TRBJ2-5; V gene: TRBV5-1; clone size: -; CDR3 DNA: TGCGCCAGCAGCTTGGCCGCTCTAGAGGGTGAGACCCAGTACTTC; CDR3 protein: CASSLAALEGETQYF
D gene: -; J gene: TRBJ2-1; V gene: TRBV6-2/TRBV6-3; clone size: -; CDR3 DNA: TGTGCCAGCAGTTATCAGTTGGCGCGGTCCTACGAGCAGTTCTTC; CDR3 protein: CASSYQLARSYEQFF